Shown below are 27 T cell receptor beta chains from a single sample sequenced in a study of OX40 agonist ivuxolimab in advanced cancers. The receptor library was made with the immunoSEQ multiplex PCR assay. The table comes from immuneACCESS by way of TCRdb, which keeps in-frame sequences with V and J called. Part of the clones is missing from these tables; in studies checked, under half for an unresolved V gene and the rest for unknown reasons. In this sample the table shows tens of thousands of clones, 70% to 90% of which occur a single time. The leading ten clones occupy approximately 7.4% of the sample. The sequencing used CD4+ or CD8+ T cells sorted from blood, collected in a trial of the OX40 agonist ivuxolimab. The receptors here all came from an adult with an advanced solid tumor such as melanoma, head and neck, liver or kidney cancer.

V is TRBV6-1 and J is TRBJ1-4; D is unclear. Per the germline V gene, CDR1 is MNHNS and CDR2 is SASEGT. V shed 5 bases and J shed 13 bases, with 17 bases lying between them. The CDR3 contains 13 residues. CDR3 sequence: CASSRDEAGILFF. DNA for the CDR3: TGTGCCAGCAGTCGTGATGAGGCGGGTATACTGTTTTTT.

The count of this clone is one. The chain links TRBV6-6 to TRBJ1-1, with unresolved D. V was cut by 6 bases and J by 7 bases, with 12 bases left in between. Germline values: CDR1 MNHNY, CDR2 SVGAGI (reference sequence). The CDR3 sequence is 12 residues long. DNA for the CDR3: TGTGCCAGCAGATCGAGAGAGTTTGAAGCTTTCTTT. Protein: CASRSREFEAFF.

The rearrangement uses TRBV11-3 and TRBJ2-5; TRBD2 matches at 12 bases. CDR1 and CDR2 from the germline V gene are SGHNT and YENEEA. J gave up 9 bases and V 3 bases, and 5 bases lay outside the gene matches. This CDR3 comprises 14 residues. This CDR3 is CASSLGGLAGPQYF. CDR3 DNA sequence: TGTGCCAGCAGCTTGGGGGGACTAGCGGGTCCCCAGTACTTC.

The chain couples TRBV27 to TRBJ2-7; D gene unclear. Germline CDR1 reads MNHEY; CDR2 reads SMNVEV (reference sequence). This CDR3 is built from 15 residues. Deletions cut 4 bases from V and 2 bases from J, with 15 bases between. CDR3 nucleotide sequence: TGTGCCAGCAGTTACGCATCCACAGACCCCTACGAGCAGTACTTC. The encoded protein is CASSYASTDPYEQYF.

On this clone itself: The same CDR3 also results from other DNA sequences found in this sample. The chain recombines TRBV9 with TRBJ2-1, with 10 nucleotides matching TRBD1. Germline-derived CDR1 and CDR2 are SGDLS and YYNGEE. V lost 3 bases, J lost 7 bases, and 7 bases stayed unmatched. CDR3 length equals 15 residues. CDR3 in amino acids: CASSGGRTGGNEQFF. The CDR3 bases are TGTGCCAGCAGCGGAGGACGGACAGGGGGGAATGAGCAGTTCTTC. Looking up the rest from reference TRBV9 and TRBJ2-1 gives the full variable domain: DSGVTQTPKHLITATGQRVTLRCSPRSGDLSVYWYQQSLDQGLQFLIQYYNGEERAKGNILERFSAQQFPDLHSELNLSSLELGDSALYFCASSGGRTGGNEQFFGPGTRLTVL.

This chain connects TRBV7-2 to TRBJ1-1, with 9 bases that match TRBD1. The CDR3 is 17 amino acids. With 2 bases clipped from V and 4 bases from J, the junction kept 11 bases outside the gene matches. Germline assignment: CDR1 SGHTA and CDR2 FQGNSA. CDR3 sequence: CASSLRFVGQGFTEAFF. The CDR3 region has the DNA TGTGCCAGCAGCTTAAGGTTTGTAGGACAGGGGTTCACTGAAGCTTTCTTT.

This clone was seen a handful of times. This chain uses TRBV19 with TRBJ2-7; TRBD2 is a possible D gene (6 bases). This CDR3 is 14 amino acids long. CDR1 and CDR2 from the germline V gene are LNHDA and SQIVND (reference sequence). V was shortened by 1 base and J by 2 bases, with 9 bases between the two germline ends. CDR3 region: CASSIGAGTYEQYF. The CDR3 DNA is TGTGCCAGTAGTATAGGGGCGGGAACCTACGAGCAGTACTTC.

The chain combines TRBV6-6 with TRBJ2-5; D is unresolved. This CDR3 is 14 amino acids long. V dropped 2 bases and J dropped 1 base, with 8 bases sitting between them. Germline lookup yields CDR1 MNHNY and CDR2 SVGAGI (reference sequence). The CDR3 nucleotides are TGTGCCAGCAGTTACGGCCAAATCCAAGAGACCCAGTACTTC. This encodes CASSYGQIQETQYF.

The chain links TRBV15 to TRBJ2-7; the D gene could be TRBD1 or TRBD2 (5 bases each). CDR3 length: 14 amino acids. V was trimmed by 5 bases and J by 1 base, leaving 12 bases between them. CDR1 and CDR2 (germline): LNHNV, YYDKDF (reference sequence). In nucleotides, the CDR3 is TGTGCCACCAGCTCCTGGGACGGGTCCTACGAGCAGTACTTC. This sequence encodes CATSSWDGSYEQYF. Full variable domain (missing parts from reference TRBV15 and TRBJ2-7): DAMVIQNPRYQVTQFGKPVTLSCSQTLNHNVMYWYQQKSSQAPKLLFHYYDKDFNNEADTPDNFQSRRPNTSFCFLDIRSPGLGDTAMYLCATSSWDGSYEQYFGPGTRLTVT.

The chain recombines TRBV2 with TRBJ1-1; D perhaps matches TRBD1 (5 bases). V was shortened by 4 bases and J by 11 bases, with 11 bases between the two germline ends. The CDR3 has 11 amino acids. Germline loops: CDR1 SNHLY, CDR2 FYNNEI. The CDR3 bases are TGTGCCAGCAGTGGTCAGGGCCTCGCTTTCTTT. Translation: CASSGQGLAFF.

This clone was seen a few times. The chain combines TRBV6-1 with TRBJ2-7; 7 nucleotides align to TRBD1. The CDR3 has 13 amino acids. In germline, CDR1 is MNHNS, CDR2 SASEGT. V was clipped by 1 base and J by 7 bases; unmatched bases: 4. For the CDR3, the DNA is TGTGCCAGCAGTGAAGTACAGGGGAGTGAGCAGTACTTC. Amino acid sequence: CASSEVQGSEQYF.

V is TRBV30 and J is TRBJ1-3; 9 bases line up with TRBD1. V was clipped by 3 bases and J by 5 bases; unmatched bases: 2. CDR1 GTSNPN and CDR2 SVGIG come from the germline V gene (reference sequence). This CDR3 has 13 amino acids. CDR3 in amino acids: CAWSGTGRNTIYF. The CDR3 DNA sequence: TGTGCCTGGAGCGGGACAGGGAGAAACACCATATATTTT.

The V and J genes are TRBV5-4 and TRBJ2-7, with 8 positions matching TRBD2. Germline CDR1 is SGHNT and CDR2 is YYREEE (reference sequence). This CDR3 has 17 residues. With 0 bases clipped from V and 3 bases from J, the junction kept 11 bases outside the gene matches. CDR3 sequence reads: CASSLEGGSGIIYEQYF. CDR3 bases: TGTGCCAGCAGCTTGGAAGGTGGTAGCGGGATAATCTACGAGCAGTACTTC. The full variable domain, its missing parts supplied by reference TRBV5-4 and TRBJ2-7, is ETGVTQSPTHLIKTRGQQVTLRCSSQSGHNTVSWYQQALGQGPQFIFQYYREEENGRGNFPPRFSGLQFPNYSSELNVNALELDDSALYLCASSLEGGSGIIYEQYFGPGTRLTVT.

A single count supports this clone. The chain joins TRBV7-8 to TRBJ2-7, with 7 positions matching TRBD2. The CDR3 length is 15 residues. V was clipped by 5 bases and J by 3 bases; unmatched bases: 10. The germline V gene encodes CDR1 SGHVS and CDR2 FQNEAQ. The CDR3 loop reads CASSHTREAVYEQYF. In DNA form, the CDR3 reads TGTGCCAGCAGCCATACCCGGGAGGCCGTCTACGAGCAGTACTTC. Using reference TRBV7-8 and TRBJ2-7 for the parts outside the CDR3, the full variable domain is GAGVSQSPRYKVAKRGQDVALRCDPISGHVSLFWYQQALGQGPEFLTYFQNEAQLDKSGLPSDRFFAERPEGSVSTLKIQRTQQEDSAVYLCASSHTREAVYEQYFGPGTRLTVT.

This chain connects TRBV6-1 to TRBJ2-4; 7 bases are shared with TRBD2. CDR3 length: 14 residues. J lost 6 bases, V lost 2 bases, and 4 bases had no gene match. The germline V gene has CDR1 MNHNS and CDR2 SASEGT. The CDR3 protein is CASSERGLVNIQYF. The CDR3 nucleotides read TGTGCCAGCAGTGAACGCGGACTAGTAAACATTCAGTACTTC.

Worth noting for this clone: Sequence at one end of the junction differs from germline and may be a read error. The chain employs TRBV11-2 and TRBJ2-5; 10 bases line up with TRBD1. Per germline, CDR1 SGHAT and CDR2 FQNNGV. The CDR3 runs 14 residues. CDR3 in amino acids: CASSLGTGVETQYF. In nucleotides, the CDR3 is TGTGCCAGCAGTTTAGGGACAGGGGTAGAGACCCAGTACTTC.

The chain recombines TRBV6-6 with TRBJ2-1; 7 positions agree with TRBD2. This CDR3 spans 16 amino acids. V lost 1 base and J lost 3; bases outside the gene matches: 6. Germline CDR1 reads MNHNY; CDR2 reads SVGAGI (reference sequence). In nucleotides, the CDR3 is TGTGCCAGCAGTTACTTTCCGGGGGGAGTCTACAATGAGCAGTTCTTC. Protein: CASSYFPGGVYNEQFF.

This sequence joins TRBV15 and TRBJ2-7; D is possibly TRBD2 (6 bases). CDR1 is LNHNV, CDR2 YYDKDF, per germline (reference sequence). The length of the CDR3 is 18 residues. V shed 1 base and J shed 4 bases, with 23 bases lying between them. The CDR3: CATSRAVPLAQSAYEQYF. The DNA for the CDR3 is TGTGCCACCAGCAGAGCCGTGCCACTAGCCCAATCGGCGTACGAGCAGTACTTC.

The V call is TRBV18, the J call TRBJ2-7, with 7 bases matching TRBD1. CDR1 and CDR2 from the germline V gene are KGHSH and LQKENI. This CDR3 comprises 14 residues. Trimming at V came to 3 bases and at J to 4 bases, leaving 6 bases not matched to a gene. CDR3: CASSPPGQTYEQYF. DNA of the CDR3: TGTGCCAGCTCACCCCCGGGACAGACTTACGAGCAGTACTTC. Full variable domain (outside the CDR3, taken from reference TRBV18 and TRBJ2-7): NAGVMQNPRHLVRRRGQEARLRCSPMKGHSHVYWYRQLPEEGLKFMVYLQKENIIDESGMPKERFSAEFPKEGPSILRIQQVVRGDSAAYFCASSPPGQTYEQYFGPGTRLTVT.

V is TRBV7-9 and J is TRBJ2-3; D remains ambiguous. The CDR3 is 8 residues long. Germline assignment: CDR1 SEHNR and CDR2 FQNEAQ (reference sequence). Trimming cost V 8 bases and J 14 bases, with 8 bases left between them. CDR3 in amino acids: CASLVTYF. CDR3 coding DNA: TGTGCCAGCCTAGTTACGTATTTT.

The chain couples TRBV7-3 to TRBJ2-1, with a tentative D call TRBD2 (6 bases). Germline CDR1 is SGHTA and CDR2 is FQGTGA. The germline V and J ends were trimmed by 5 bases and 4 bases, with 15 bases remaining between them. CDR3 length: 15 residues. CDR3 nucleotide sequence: TGTGCCAGCAGCCTTGGCCTGGCGGGGTACAATGAGCAGTTCTTC. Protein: CASSLGLAGYNEQFF.

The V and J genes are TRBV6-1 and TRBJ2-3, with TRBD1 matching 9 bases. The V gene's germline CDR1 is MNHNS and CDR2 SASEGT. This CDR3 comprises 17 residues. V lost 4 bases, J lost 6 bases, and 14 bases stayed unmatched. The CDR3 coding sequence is TGTGCCAGCAGTGTTCCCGCGTGGGACAGGGCGGATGATACGCAGTATTTT. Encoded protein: CASSVPAWDRADDTQYF.

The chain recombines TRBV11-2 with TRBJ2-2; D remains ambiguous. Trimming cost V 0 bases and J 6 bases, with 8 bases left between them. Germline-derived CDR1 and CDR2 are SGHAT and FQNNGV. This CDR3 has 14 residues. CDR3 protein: CASSLDRSPGELFF. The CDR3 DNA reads TGTGCCAGCAGCTTAGATCGAAGCCCCGGGGAGCTGTTTTTT.

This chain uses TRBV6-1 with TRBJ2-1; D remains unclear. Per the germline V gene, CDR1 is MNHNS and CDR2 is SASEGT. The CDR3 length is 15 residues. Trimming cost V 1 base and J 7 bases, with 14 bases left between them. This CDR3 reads CASSEEGYLSNEQFF. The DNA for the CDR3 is TGTGCCAGCAGTGAAGAGGGATACCTTAGTAATGAGCAGTTCTTC.

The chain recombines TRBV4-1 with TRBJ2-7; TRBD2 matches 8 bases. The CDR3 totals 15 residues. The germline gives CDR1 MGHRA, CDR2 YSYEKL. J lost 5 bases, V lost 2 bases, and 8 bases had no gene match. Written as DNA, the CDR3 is TGCGCCAGCAGCCAATATTATCAGCGGGAGCACGAGCAGTACTTC. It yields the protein CASSQYYQREHEQYF.

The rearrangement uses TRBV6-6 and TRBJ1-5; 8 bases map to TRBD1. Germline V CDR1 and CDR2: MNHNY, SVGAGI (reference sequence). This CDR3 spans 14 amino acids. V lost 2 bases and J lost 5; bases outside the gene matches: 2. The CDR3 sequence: CASSYLQGDQPQHF. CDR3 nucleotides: TGTGCCAGCAGTTACCTACAGGGGGATCAGCCCCAGCATTTT.

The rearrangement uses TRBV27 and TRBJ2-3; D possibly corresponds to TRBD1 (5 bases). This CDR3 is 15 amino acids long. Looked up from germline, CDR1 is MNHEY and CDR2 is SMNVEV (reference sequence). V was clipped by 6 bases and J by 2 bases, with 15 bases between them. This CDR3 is CASSRTGRTTDTQYF. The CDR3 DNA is TGTGCCAGCAGCCGTACAGGTCGCACCACAGATACGCAGTATTTT.